These 5 T cell receptor beta chains originate from one sample sequenced in a study of blood T cell repertoires in COVID-19. Assay used: immunoSEQ multiplex PCR; TCRdb lists only in-frame clones, some missing. In the table there are 60,000 to 65,000 clones, 75% to 95% of which are singletons. Sequencing used peripheral blood. All receptors derive from a woman of 80 years or more with active COVID-19.

The V and J genes are TRBV5-1 and TRBJ2-3; 9 bases match TRBD1. The J segment lost 4 bases and the V segment lost 4 bases, leaving 4 bases of the junction unmatched. The CDR3 totals 14 residues. Germline CDR1 is SGHRS and CDR2 is YFSETQ. The CDR3 DNA is TGCGCCAGCAGCCCGACAGGGGGTCCAGATACGCAGTATTTT. Translating it yields CASSPTGGPDTQYF. Combining the CDR3 with reference TRBV5-1 and TRBJ2-3 gives the whole variable domain KAGVTQTPRYLIKTRGQQVTLSCSPISGHRSVSWYQQTPGQGLQFLFEYFSETQRNKGNFPGRFSGRQFSNSRSEMNVSTLELGDSALYLCASSPTGGPDTQYFGPGTRLTVL.

The chain links TRBV19 to TRBJ2-2, with a weak D call TRBD2 (5 bases). This CDR3 spans 14 amino acids. Trimming stripped 4 bases from V and 4 bases from J, with 10 bases between. Germline loops: CDR1 LNHDA, CDR2 SQIVND (reference sequence). The CDR3: CASSNGLLTGELFF. CDR3 DNA sequence: TGTGCCAGTAGTAACGGACTGCTCACCGGGGAGCTGTTTTTT.

The chain recombines TRBV5-1 with TRBJ1-1; 8 nucleotides align to TRBD1. This CDR3 region has 15 residues. In germline, CDR1 is SGHRS, CDR2 YFSETQ. J lost 4 bases, V lost 3 bases, and 8 bases had no gene match. The CDR3 DNA is TGCGCCAGCAGCTCCAACAGGGGGGAGGGCACTGAAGCTTTCTTT. Protein sequence: CASSSNRGEGTEAFF.

The chain uses TRBV10-1 and TRBJ1-2; D gene unclear. V lost 0 bases and J lost 8, with 16 bases in between. CDR1 and CDR2 (germline): WNHNN, SYGVQD (reference sequence). CDR3 length equals 15 residues. CDR3 coding DNA: TGCGCCAGCAGTGAGTCGAGGGCCGGGCTCTTCGGCTACACCTTC. Translated: CASSESRAGLFGYTF.

This clone was seen only once. V is TRBV5-1 and J is TRBJ1-2, with a weak D call TRBD1 (6 bases). Per the germline V gene, CDR1 is SGHRS and CDR2 is YFSETQ. V was cut by 2 bases and J by 6 bases, with 14 bases left in between. CDR3 length: 14 amino acids. For the CDR3, the DNA is TGCGCCAGCAGCTTCGAACAGGGTGAGAATGGCTACACCTTC. It codes for CASSFEQGENGYTF.